The entry below describes one T cell receptor beta chain. This entry is derived from a study of CD8+CD57+ T cells in acquired aplastic anemia. Overall study context: CD4+ and CD8+ cells, once sorted, gave DNA averaging approximately 3.4 ug.

Both TCR beta VDJ combination and CDR3 sequence profiling were carried out. Genomic DNA was the template for this profiling. TCRdb re-called the reads through MiXCR, storing one row per CDR3 protein. Of more than 150,000 distinct CDR3 sequences listed, about 50% are singletons. In patients chosen for sequencing, flow cytometry had shown CD8+CD57+ cell expansion. The receptor was derived from a human donor with aplastic anemia. The sample consisted of sorted CD4+, CD8+, or CD8+CD57+ T cells (not recorded which) from PBMCs.

In nucleotides, the CDR3 is TGCGCCAGCAGCCTGCACAGGAGCTCCTACGAGCAGTACTTC. It encodes CASSLHRSSYEQYF. This sequence joins TRBV5-1 and TRBJ2-7; D possibly corresponds to TRBD1 (5 bases). The CDR3 has 14 amino acids. V lost 4 bases to trimming and J lost 0 bases, with 11 bases between them. Germline V CDR1 and CDR2: SGHRS, YFSETQ.